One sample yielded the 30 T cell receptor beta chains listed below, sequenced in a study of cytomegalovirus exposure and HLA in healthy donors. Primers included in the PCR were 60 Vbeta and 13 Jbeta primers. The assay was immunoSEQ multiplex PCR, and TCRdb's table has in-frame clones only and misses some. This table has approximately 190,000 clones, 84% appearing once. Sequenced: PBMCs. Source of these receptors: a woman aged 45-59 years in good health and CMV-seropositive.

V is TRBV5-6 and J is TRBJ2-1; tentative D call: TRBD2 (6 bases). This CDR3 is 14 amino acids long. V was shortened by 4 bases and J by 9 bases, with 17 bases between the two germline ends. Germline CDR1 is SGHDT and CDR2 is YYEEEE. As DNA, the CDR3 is TGTGCCAGCAGCGGGGGTAAGGGGCGGGGTGAGCAGTTCTTC. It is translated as CASSGGKGRGEQFF. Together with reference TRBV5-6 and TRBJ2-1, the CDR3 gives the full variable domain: DAGVTQSPTHLIKTRGQQVTLRCSPKSGHDTVSWYQQALGQGPQFIFQYYEEEERQRGNFPDRFSGHQFPNYSSELNVNALLLGDSALYLCASSGGKGRGEQFFGPGTRLTVL.

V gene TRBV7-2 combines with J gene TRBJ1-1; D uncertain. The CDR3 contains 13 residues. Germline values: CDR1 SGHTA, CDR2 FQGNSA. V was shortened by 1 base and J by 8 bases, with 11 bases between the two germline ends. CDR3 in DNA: TGTGCCAGCAGCTTAGGAGGTCTTGCCGAAGCTTTCTTT. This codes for CASSLGGLAEAFF.

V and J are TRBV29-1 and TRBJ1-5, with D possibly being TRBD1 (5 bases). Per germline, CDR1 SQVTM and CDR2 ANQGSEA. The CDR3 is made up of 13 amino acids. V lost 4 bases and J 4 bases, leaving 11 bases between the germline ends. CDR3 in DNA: TGCAGCGTTGCACAGGAGATTAATCAGCCCCAGCATTTT. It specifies CSVAQEINQPQHF.

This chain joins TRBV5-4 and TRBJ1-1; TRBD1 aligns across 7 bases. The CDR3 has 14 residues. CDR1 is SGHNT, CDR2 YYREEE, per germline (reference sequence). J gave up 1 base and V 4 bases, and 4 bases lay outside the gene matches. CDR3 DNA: TGTGCCAGCAGCCTTAACAGGGGGAACACTGAAGCTTTCTTT. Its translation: CASSLNRGNTEAFF.

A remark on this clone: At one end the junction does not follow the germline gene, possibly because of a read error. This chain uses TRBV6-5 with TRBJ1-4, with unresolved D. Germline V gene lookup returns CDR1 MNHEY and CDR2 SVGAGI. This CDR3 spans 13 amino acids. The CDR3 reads CAISLEEGEKLFF. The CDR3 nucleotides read TGTGCCATCAGTCTTGAGGAGGGTGAAAAACTGTTTTTT.

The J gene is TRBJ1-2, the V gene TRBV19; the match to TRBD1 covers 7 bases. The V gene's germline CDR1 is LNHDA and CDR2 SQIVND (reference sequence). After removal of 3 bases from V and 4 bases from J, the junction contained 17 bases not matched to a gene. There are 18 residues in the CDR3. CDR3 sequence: CASSISGTERRLIYGYTF. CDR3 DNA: TGTGCCAGTAGTATTTCCGGGACAGAACGAAGACTTATCTATGGCTACACCTTC.

CDR3 in amino acids: CASSSGQYEQYF. The CDR3 nucleotides read TGTGCCAGTAGTAGCGGACAGTACGAGCAGTACTTC. The chain uses TRBV19 and TRBJ2-7; tentatively, D is TRBD1 (6 bases). Trimming left V 4 bases short and J 4 bases short, with 8 bases between. This CDR3 region has 12 residues. Germline V gene sequence: CDR1 LNHDA, CDR2 SQIVND (reference sequence). Variable domain in full (rest from reference TRBV19 and TRBJ2-7): DGGITQSPKYLFRKEGQNVTLSCEQNLNHDAMYWYRQDPGQGLRLIYYSQIVNDFQKGDIAEGYSVSREKKESFPLTVTSAQKNPTAFYLCASSSGQYEQYFGPGTRLTVT.

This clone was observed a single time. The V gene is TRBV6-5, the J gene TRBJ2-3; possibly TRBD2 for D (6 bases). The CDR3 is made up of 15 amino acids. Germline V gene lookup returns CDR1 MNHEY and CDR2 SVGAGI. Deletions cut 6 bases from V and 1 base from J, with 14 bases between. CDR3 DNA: TGTGCCAGCAGGCAACTAGCTGGCGGCACAGATACGCAGTATTTT. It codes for CASRQLAGGTDTQYF.

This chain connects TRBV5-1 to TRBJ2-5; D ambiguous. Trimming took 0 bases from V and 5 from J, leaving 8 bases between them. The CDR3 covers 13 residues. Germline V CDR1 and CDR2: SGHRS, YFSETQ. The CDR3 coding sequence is TGCGCCAGCAGCTTGGGCTTCGAGGAGACCCAGTACTTC. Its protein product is CASSLGFEETQYF.

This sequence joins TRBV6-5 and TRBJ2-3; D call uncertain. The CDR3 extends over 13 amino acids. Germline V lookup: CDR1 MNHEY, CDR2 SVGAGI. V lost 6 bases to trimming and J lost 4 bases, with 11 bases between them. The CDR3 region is CASRGQFSDTQYF. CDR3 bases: TGTGCCAGCAGGGGCCAATTTTCAGATACGCAGTATTTT.

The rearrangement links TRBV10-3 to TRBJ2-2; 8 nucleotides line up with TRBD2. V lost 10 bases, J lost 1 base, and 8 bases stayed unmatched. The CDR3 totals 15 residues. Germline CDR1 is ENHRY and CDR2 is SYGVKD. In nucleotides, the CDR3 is TGTGCCACCGGGGGGGGGAGCGGGAACACCGGGGAGCTGTTTTTT. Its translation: CATGGGSGNTGELFF.

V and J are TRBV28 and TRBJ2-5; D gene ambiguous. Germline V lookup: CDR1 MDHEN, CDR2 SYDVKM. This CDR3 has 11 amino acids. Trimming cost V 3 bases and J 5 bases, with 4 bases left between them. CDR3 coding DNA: TGTGCCAGCAGTTTCGGGGAGACCCAGTACTTC. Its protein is CASSFGETQYF.

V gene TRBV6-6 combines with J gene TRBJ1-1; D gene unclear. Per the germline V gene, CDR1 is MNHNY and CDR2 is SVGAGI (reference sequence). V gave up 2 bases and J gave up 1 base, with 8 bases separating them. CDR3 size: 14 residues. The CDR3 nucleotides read TGTGCCAGCAGTTACCTAGCCGGGAACACTGAAGCTTTCTTT. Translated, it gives CASSYLAGNTEAFF.

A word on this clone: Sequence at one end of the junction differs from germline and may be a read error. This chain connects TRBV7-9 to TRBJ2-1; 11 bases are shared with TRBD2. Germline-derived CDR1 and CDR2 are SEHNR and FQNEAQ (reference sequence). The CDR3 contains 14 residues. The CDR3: CSSSSSGGYNEQFF. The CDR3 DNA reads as TGTTCCAGCAGCTCTAGCGGGGGGTACAATGAGCAGTTCTTC. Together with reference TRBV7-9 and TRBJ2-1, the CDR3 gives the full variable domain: DTGVSQNPRHKITKRGQNVTFRCDPISEHNRLYWYRQTLGQGPEFLTYFQNEAQLEKSRLLSDRFSAERPKGSFSTLEIQRTEQGDSAMYLCSSSSSGGYNEQFFGPGTRLTVL.

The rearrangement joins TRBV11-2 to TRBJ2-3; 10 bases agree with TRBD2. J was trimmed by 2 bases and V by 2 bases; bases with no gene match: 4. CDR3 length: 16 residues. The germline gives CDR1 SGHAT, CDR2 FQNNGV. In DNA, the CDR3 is TGTGCCAGCAGCTTATACACTAGCGGGGTCACAGATACGCAGTATTTT. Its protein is CASSLYTSGVTDTQYF.

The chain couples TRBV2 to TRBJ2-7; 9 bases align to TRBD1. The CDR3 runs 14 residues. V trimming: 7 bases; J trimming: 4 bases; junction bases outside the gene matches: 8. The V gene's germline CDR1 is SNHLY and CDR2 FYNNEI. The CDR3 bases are TGTGCCAGCAACCCCCCGGGACAGGGATACGAGCAGTACTTC. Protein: CASNPPGQGYEQYF.

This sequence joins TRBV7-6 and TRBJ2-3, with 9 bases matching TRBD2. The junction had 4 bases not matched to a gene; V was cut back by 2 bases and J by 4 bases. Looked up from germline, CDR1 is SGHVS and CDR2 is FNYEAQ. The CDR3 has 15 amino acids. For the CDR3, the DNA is TGTGCCAGCAGCTTATGGGCGGGGGGGCCAGATACGCAGTATTTT. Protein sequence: CASSLWAGGPDTQYF.

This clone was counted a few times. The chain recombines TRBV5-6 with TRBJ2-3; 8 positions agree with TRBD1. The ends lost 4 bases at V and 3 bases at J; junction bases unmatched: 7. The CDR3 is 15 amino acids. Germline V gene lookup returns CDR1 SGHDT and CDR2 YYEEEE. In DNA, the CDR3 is TGTGCCAGCAGCCCATCAGGGGGCAGGACAGATACGCAGTATTTT. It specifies CASSPSGGRTDTQYF.

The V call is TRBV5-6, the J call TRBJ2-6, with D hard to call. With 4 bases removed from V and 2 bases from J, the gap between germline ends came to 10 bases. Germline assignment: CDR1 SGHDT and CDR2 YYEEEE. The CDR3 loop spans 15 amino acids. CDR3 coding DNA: TGTGCCAGCAGCGCAGACATGACTGGGGCCAACGTCCTGACTTTC. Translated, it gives CASSADMTGANVLTF.

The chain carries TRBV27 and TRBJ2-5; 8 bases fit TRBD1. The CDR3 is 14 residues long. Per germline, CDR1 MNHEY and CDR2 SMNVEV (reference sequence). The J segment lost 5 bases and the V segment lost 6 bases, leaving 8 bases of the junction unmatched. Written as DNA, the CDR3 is TGTGCCAGCAGACCCGGGACAGGCGTCGAGACCCAGTACTTC. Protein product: CASRPGTGVETQYF.

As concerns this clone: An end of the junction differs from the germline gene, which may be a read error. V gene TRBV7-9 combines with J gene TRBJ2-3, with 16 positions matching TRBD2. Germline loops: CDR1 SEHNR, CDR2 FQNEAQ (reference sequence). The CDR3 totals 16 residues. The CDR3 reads CSSSIGTSGGADTQYF. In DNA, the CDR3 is TGTTCCAGCAGCATCGGGACTAGCGGGGGGGCCGATACGCAGTATTTT.

DNA of the CDR3: TGTGCCTGGACCCCTCGGGGGTACTCCTACGAGCAGTACTTC. This codes for CAWTPRGYSYEQYF. The rearrangement uses TRBV30 and TRBJ2-7; D perhaps matches TRBD2 (6 bases). This CDR3 spans 14 amino acids. Germline values: CDR1 GTSNPN, CDR2 SVGIG (reference sequence). The V and J ends lost 4 bases and 0 bases respectively, with 13 bases between them.

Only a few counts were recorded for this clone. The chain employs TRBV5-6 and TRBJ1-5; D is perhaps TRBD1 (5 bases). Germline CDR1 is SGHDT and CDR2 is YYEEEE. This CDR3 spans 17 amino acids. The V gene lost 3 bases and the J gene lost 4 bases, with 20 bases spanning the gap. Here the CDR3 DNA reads TGTGCCAGCAGCTACAACCCTGGATCAGGGCCTAATCAGCCCCAGCATTTT. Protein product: CASSYNPGSGPNQPQHF.

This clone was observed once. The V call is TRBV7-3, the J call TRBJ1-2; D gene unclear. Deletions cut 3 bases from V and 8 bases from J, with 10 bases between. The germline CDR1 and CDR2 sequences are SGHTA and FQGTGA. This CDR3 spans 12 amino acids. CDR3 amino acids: CASSFGNWGYTF. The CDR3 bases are TGTGCCAGCAGCTTCGGGAACTGGGGCTACACCTTC. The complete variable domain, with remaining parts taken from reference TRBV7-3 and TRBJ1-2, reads GAGVSQTPSNKVTEKGKYVELRCDPISGHTALYWYRQSLGQGPEFLIYFQGTGAADDSGLPNDRFFAVRPEGSVSTLKIQRTERGDSAVYLCASSFGNWGYTFGSGTRLTVV.

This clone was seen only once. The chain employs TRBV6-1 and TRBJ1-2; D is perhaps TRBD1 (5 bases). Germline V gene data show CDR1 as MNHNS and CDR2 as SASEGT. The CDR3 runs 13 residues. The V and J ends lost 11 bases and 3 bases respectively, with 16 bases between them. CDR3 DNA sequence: TGTGCCTACCTGGAGACAGACTACTATGGCTACACCTTC. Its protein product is CAYLETDYYGYTF.

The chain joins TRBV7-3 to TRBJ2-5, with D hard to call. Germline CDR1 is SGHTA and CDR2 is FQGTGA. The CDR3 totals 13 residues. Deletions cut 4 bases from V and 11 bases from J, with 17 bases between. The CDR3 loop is CASSSSPTGYQYF. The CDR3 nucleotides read TGTGCCAGCAGCTCTTCCCCCACTGGTTATCAGTACTTC.

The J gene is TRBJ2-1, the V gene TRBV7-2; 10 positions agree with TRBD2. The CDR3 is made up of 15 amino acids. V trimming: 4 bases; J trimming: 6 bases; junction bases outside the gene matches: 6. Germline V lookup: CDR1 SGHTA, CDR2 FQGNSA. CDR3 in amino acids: CASSSLAGISNEQFF. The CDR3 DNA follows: TGTGCCAGCAGCTCACTAGCGGGGATTAGCAATGAGCAGTTCTTC.

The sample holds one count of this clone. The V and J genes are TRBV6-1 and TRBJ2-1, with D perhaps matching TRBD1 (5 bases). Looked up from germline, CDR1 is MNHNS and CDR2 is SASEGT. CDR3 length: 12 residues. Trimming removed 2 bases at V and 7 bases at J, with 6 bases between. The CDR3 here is CASSEQGNEQFF. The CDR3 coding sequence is TGTGCCAGCAGTGAACAGGGTAATGAGCAGTTCTTC.

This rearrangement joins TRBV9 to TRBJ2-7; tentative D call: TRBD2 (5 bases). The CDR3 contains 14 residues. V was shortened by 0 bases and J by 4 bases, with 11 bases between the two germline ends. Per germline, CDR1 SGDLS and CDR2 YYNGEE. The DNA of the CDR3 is TGTGCCAGCAGCGTAGCGGGAACAGCTTACGAGCAGTACTTC. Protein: CASSVAGTAYEQYF.

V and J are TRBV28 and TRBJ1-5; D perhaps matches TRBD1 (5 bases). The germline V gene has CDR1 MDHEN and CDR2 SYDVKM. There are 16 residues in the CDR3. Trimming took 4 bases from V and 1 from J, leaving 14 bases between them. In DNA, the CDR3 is TGTGCCAGCAGTTCCTCAGGGCTTTGGAGCAATCAGCCCCAGCATTTT. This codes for CASSSSGLWSNQPQHF.